The 16 T cell receptor beta chains below were found in one sample sequenced in a study of blood T cell repertoires in COVID-19. Generated by immunoSEQ multiplex PCR, the TCRdb table keeps only in-frame clones and is missing some. The sample lists about 150,000 clones; under 95% were seen once. The specimen sequenced was peripheral blood. These receptors came from a man aged 50 to 60 with acute or convalescent COVID-19.

The chain combines TRBV27 with TRBJ1-5, with TRBD1 matching 8 bases. This CDR3 region has 14 residues. The V gene end was trimmed by 3 bases and the J gene end by 2 bases; junction bases not matched to a gene: 0. Germline CDR1 reads MNHEY; CDR2 reads SMNVEV (reference sequence). The CDR3 region has the DNA TGTGCCAGCAGTTTGACAGGGGGCAATCAGCCCCAGCATTTT. Translation: CASSLTGGNQPQHF.

This chain links TRBV5-4 with TRBJ1-3; tentatively, D is TRBD1 (6 bases). The V gene lost 2 bases and the J gene lost 2 bases, with 20 bases spanning the gap. Germline V gives CDR1 SGHNT, CDR2 YYREEE (reference sequence). The CDR3 contains 18 residues. The CDR3 is CASSFGGGSIIAGNTIYF. The CDR3 nucleotides read TGTGCCAGCAGCTTCGGCGGGGGCTCCATAATCGCTGGAAACACCATATATTTT. Full variable domain (missing parts from reference TRBV5-4 and TRBJ1-3): ETGVTQSPTHLIKTRGQQVTLRCSSQSGHNTVSWYQQALGQGPQFIFQYYREEENGRGNFPPRFSGLQFPNYSSELNVNALELDDSALYLCASSFGGGSIIAGNTIYFGEGSWLTVV.

The CDR3 loop reads CASSNMGTGNNQPQHF. The CDR3 coding sequence is TGTGCCAGTAGTAACATGGGGACAGGGAACAATCAGCCCCAGCATTTT. This chain connects TRBV19 to TRBJ1-5, with 9 positions matching TRBD1. This CDR3 is 16 amino acids long. J was trimmed by 3 bases and V by 4 bases; bases with no gene match: 7. In germline, CDR1 is LNHDA, CDR2 SQIVND (reference sequence). Complete variable domain (other parts from reference TRBV19 and TRBJ1-5): DGGITQSPKYLFRKEGQNVTLSCEQNLNHDAMYWYRQDPGQGLRLIYYSQIVNDFQKGDIAEGYSVSREKKESFPLTVTSAQKNPTAFYLCASSNMGTGNNQPQHFGDGTRLSIL.

CDR3 DNA: TGTGCCAGCACCCTAGGACAGGGGAATGAAAAACTGTTTTTT. Protein: CASTLGQGNEKLFF. The chain employs TRBV6-4 and TRBJ1-4; 9 bases are shared with TRBD1. The CDR3 totals 14 residues. Germline CDR1 is MRHNA and CDR2 is SNTAGT. Trimming removed 7 bases from V and 5 bases from J; junction bases left unmatched: 5.

This rearrangement joins TRBV11-1 to TRBJ1-1; the match to TRBD1 covers 9 bases. The CDR3 spans 12 residues. Germline V gene lookup returns CDR1 SGHAT and CDR2 FQDESV (reference sequence). Trimming at V came to 6 bases and at J to 10 bases, leaving 6 bases not matched to a gene. This CDR3 is CASSLGQGRAFF. The CDR3 DNA sequence: TGTGCCAGCAGTCTGGGACAGGGTAGAGCTTTCTTT.

The chain employs TRBV2 and TRBJ2-2; 11 nucleotides line up with TRBD2. The V and J ends lost 7 bases and 1 base, in that order; junction bases with no gene match: 5. There are 16 residues in the CDR3. Germline CDR1 SNHLY, CDR2 FYNNEI. The CDR3 DNA reads TGTGCCAGCACCAGAACTAGCGGGAGGAACACCGGGGAGCTGTTTTTT. Protein product: CASTRTSGRNTGELFF. Supplemented by reference TRBV2 and TRBJ2-2, the full variable domain reads EPEVTQTPSHQVTQMGQEVILRCVPISNHLYFYWYRQILGQKVEFLVSFYNNEISEKSEIFDDQFSVERPDGSNFTLKIRSTKLEDSAMYFCASTRTSGRNTGELFFGEGSRLTVL.

The chain is built from TRBV28 and TRBJ2-7; a possible D gene is TRBD2 (5 bases). Germline V gene data show CDR1 as MDHEN and CDR2 as SYDVKM. The CDR3 has 14 residues. Trimming stripped 5 bases from V and 2 bases from J, with 13 bases between. CDR3 DNA: TGTGCCAGCAGTCCGGCTAGCTTCCCCTACGAGCAGTACTTC. Its protein is CASSPASFPYEQYF.

This clone was recorded only once. The chain recombines TRBV24-1 with TRBJ2-2; 10 nucleotides agree with TRBD1. This CDR3 is 21 amino acids long. Germline values: CDR1 KGHDR, CDR2 SFDVKD. Germline trimming cut 3 bases from V and 3 bases from J; bases unmatched to any gene: 18. The CDR3 coding sequence is TGTGCCACCAGTGATGTCCGGGGATTTATAAAGGGACAGGGGTACACCGGGGAGCTGTTTTTT. Translated: CATSDVRGFIKGQGYTGELFF.

The table lists this clone with a count of one. The chain employs TRBV7-7 and TRBJ1-4; D not certain. Trimming removed 2 bases from V and 7 bases from J, with 14 bases in between. Germline CDR1 reads SSHAT; CDR2 reads FNYEAQ (reference sequence). This CDR3 has 15 residues. The CDR3 sequence is CASSLNGQAGEKLFF. The DNA of the CDR3 is TGTGCCAGCAGCTTAAATGGCCAGGCGGGTGAAAAACTGTTTTTT.

V gene TRBV6-6 combines with J gene TRBJ2-1, with 7 bases matching TRBD2. The germline V gene encodes CDR1 MNHNY and CDR2 SVGAGI (reference sequence). V was clipped by 2 bases and J by 5 bases; unmatched bases: 6. CDR3 length: 15 amino acids. CDR3 sequence: CASSYRAGLDNEQFF. The CDR3 DNA reads as TGTGCCAGCAGTTACCGAGCGGGGCTGGACAATGAGCAGTTCTTC.

CDR3 in amino acids: CASSQADSYNEQFF. In DNA form, the CDR3 reads TGTGCCAGCAGCCAAGCGGACAGCTACAATGAGCAGTTCTTC. The chain recombines TRBV4-2 with TRBJ2-1; maybe TRBD1 (6 bases). V gave up 1 base and J gave up 3 bases, with 7 bases separating them. In germline, CDR1 is LGHNA, CDR2 YNFKEQ. This CDR3 is built from 14 residues.

The chain joins TRBV12-3 or TRBV12-4 to TRBJ1-2, with a weak D call TRBD1 (5 bases). The CDR3 has 13 residues. V shed 6 bases and J shed 3 bases, with 11 bases lying between them. CDR3 loop: CASSRDRDYGYTF. DNA for the CDR3: TGTGCCAGCAGCCGTGACAGAGACTATGGCTACACCTTC.

The V call is TRBV5-1, the J call TRBJ2-1, with 8 positions matching TRBD2. This CDR3 is built from 16 residues. V shed 0 bases, J shed 4 bases, and the junction held 6 bases outside the gene matches. Germline values: CDR1 SGHRS, CDR2 YFSETQ. Here the CDR3 DNA reads TGCGCCAGCAGCTTGGTAACGGCGGGGGGATACAATGAGCAGTTCTTC. It translates to CASSLVTAGGYNEQFF.

The V and J genes are TRBV11-3 and TRBJ2-6; the D gene is possibly TRBD2 (6 bases). V lost 5 bases to trimming and J lost 3 bases, with 17 bases between them. CDR1 SGHNT and CDR2 YENEEA come from the germline V gene. The CDR3 runs 17 residues. CDR3 nucleotides: TGTGCCAGCAGCCCCCAAGCGGGTATGTTTGGGGCCAACGTCCTGACTTTC. Translating gives CASSPQAGMFGANVLTF.

The chain has TRBV18 and TRBJ2-2, with D unclear. The CDR3 spans 16 residues. Germline CDR1 is KGHSH and CDR2 is LQKENI. The V gene lost 1 base and the J gene lost 3 bases, with 12 bases spanning the gap. Written as DNA, the CDR3 is TGTGCCAGCTCACCACTACACCTAGACGACACCGGGGAGCTGTTTTTT. It is translated as CASSPLHLDDTGELFF.

The genes are TRBV6-4 and TRBJ1-4; 10 nucleotides agree with TRBD1. Germline V lookup: CDR1 MRHNA, CDR2 SNTAGT. V shed 4 bases and J 7 bases; nucleotides not matched to a gene: 9. This CDR3 contains 16 residues. The CDR3 DNA sequence: TGTGCCAGCAGTGGATTGACAGGGGGCGGTGGTGAAAAACTGTTTTTT. This sequence encodes CASSGLTGGGGEKLFF.